A single sample is the source of the 19 T cell receptor beta chains below, sequenced in a study of blood T cell repertoires in COVID-19. Produced via immunoSEQ multiplex PCR; TCRdb's table is partial and in-frame only. The sample records approximately 28,000 clones, around 94% being singletons. Sequenced input: peripheral blood. Receptors were obtained from a woman in her seventies with COVID-19, enrolled during active disease.

The chain recombines TRBV10-2 with TRBJ2-1; 7 bases are shared with TRBD2. This CDR3 is 15 amino acids long. The ends lost 2 bases at V and 9 bases at J; junction bases unmatched: 10. Germline loops: CDR1 WSHSY, CDR2 SAAADI. The CDR3 reads CASSEIMGLRVEQFF. CDR3 in DNA: TGCGCCAGCAGTGAGATAATGGGACTAAGGGTTGAGCAGTTCTTC.

The chain recombines TRBV18 with TRBJ2-7, with 7 bases lining up with TRBD2. J gave up 4 bases and V 6 bases, and 9 bases lay outside the gene matches. The germline V gene has CDR1 KGHSH and CDR2 LQKENI. The CDR3 extends over 14 amino acids. The CDR3 is CASSSYGEGYEQYF. In nucleotides, the CDR3 is TGTGCCAGCTCGTCCTATGGGGAGGGGTACGAGCAGTACTTC.

This chain's CDR3 is CASSPNWDTLTDTQYF. The CDR3 coding sequence is TGTGCCAGCTCACCAAATTGGGACACACTCACAGATACGCAGTATTTT. The chain employs TRBV18 and TRBJ2-3, with D possibly matching TRBD1 (6 bases). The V gene lost 2 bases and the J gene lost 2 bases, with 14 bases spanning the gap. This CDR3 spans 16 amino acids. The germline V gene has CDR1 KGHSH and CDR2 LQKENI.

The J gene is TRBJ1-6, the V gene TRBV19, with 7 bases identical to TRBD1. Per the germline V gene, CDR1 is LNHDA and CDR2 is SQIVND (reference sequence). CDR3 length: 12 amino acids. V lost 9 bases to trimming and J lost 7 bases; unmatched junction nucleotides: 3. CDR3 sequence reads: CASGQANSPLHF. CDR3 coding DNA: TGTGCCAGCGGACAGGCGAATTCACCCCTCCACTTT. Drawing the rest from reference TRBV19 and TRBJ1-6, the complete variable domain is DGGITQSPKYLFRKEGQNVTLSCEQNLNHDAMYWYRQDPGQGLRLIYYSQIVNDFQKGDIAEGYSVSREKKESFPLTVTSAQKNPTAFYLCASGQANSPLHFGNGTRLTVT.

The chain links TRBV3-1 (or the pseudogene TRBV3-2) to TRBJ1-2; 9 bases match TRBD1. V gave up 4 bases and J gave up 4 bases; unmatched junction bases: 4. The CDR3 has 14 amino acids. The germline CDR1 and CDR2 sequences are LGHDT and YNNKEL (reference sequence). The CDR3 reads CASSLTGGSYGYTF. As DNA, the CDR3 is TGTGCCAGCAGCCTAACAGGGGGCAGCTATGGCTACACCTTC.

The chain joins TRBV7-9 to TRBJ1-2, with a tentative D call TRBD1 (6 bases). CDR1 and CDR2 (germline): SEHNR, FQNEAQ (reference sequence). CDR3 length: 11 amino acids. The V and J ends lost 4 bases and 14 bases respectively, with 14 bases between them. Here the CDR3 reads CASSSQQGWTF. The CDR3 nucleotides read TGTGCCAGCAGCTCTCAACAGGGTTGGACCTTC.

This chain joins TRBV28 and TRBJ1-2, with D maybe TRBD1 (6 bases). Germline V CDR1 and CDR2: MDHEN, SYDVKM. The CDR3 runs 13 residues. Trimming stripped 5 bases from V and 3 bases from J, with 10 bases between. The CDR3 is CASSTQGDYGYTF. Here the CDR3 DNA reads TGTGCCAGCAGTACACAGGGTGACTATGGCTACACCTTC.

The chain combines TRBV9 with TRBJ1-2; perhaps TRBD1 as D (5 bases). CDR3 length equals 15 residues. Germline V gene lookup returns CDR1 SGDLS and CDR2 YYNGEE. Trimming removed 0 bases from V and 5 bases from J, with 14 bases in between. CDR3 sequence (DNA): TGTGCCAGCAGCGTAGGGGAAGGACGGGGGTATGGCTACACCTTC. It codes for CASSVGEGRGYGYTF.

Written as DNA, the CDR3 is TGTGCCAGCACCCAACCGGGGGGCAATCAGCCCCAGCATTTT. It yields the protein CASTQPGGNQPQHF. The chain is built from TRBV6-5 and TRBJ1-5, with D perhaps TRBD1 (5 bases). V was shortened by 7 bases and J by 2 bases, with 12 bases between the two germline ends. From germline, CDR1 is MNHEY and CDR2 SVGAGI. The CDR3 consists of 14 residues.

The gene calls are TRBV30 and TRBJ2-1; possibly TRBD2 for D (6 bases). The CDR3 length is 17 residues. Germline V gene data show CDR1 as GTSNPN and CDR2 as SVGIG (reference sequence). Trimming took 3 bases from V and 0 from J, leaving 18 bases between them. CDR3 residues: CAWSQRSGLISYNEQFF. The CDR3 DNA reads TGTGCCTGGAGCCAGCGGTCGGGACTTATCTCCTACAATGAGCAGTTCTTC.

This clone was found a few times. The V call is TRBV7-9, the J call TRBJ1-1, with unresolved D. Germline V gene lookup returns CDR1 SEHNR and CDR2 FQNEAQ (reference sequence). This CDR3 is 11 amino acids long. V lost 3 bases to trimming and J lost 5 bases, with 4 bases between them. The DNA for the CDR3 is TGTGCCAGCAGCTTCTTAACTGAAGCTTTCTTT. It codes for CASSFLTEAFF.

CDR3: CASSPVGGTNTGELFF. CDR3 DNA: TGTGCCAGCAGCCCGGTGGGAGGCACGAACACCGGGGAGCTGTTTTTT. The V and J genes are TRBV3-1 (or the pseudogene TRBV3-2) and TRBJ2-2; weak D call: TRBD2 (6 bases). Germline V gives CDR1 LGHDT, CDR2 YNNKEL (reference sequence). V was clipped by 4 bases and J by 0 bases, with 12 bases between them. This CDR3 has 16 residues.

This clone was detected a few times. This chain connects TRBV6-5 to TRBJ2-7; D may be TRBD2 (6 bases). Germline CDR1 is MNHEY and CDR2 is SVGAGI. The CDR3 has 15 amino acids. V was clipped by 0 bases and J by 0 bases, with 9 bases between them. CDR3 protein: CASSYSEGYSYEQYF. The CDR3 DNA is TGTGCCAGCAGTTACTCGGAGGGGTACTCCTACGAGCAGTACTTC.

This clone was seen just once. The chain employs TRBV30 and TRBJ1-5, with D uncertain. There are 13 residues in the CDR3. V shed 8 bases and J shed 5 bases, with 16 bases lying between them. Germline lookup yields CDR1 GTSNPN and CDR2 SVGIG (reference sequence). CDR3 amino acids: CAMVWAGDQPQHF. The CDR3 DNA is TGTGCCATGGTATGGGCCGGCGATCAGCCCCAGCATTTT.

In this sample, this clone turned up once. This sequence joins TRBV3-1 (or the pseudogene TRBV3-2) and TRBJ1-4; a possible D gene is TRBD1 (6 bases). Germline V gene data show CDR1 as LGHDT and CDR2 as YNNKEL (reference sequence). V was pared by 3 bases and J by 6 bases, with 8 bases between. The CDR3 extends over 13 amino acids. CDR3: CASSQGADEKLFF. The DNA for the CDR3 is TGTGCCAGCAGCCAGGGGGCCGATGAAAAACTGTTTTTT.

The gene calls are TRBV5-1 and TRBJ2-2; D remains ambiguous. V dropped 0 bases and J dropped 1 base, with 7 bases sitting between them. The CDR3 contains 15 residues. Germline V CDR1 and CDR2: SGHRS, YFSETQ. The CDR3 DNA reads as TGCGCCAGCAGCTTGGTGGCAGGGAACACCGGGGAGCTGTTTTTT. Protein sequence: CASSLVAGNTGELFF.

The chain couples TRBV6-5 to TRBJ1-5, with 8 bases matching TRBD1. The CDR3 extends over 15 amino acids. The V and J ends lost 6 bases and 3 bases, in that order; junction bases with no gene match: 7. CDR1 is MNHEY, CDR2 SVGAGI, per germline. The CDR3 region has the DNA TGTGCCAGCAGAGACGGACAGGGCCTCAATCAGCCCCAGCATTTT. Its translation: CASRDGQGLNQPQHF.

The chain links TRBV3-1 (or the pseudogene TRBV3-2) to TRBJ2-1, with TRBD1 matching over 8 bases. The germline CDR1 and CDR2 sequences are LGHDT and YNNKEL (reference sequence). The CDR3 is 15 residues long. V trimming: 6 bases; J trimming: 6 bases; junction bases outside the gene matches: 10. Here the CDR3 DNA reads TGTGCCAGCAGTTTCGACAGGGGCCGCCTCAATGAGCAGTTCTTC. Protein product: CASSFDRGRLNEQFF.

The chain recombines TRBV19 with TRBJ1-4; no firm D call. The germline V gene encodes CDR1 LNHDA and CDR2 SQIVND (reference sequence). The ends were cut back, 1 base at V and 8 bases at J, with 11 bases in the middle. The CDR3 has 14 amino acids. The CDR3 DNA follows: TGTGCCAGTAGTATAGGTGGAGGTGAGGAAAAACTGTTTTTT. Its translation is CASSIGGGEEKLFF.